This entry is about one T cell receptor beta chain. This specimen belongs to a study of T cell changes during pregnancy in multiple sclerosis. Clones were sequenced by immunoSEQ multiplex PCR, and TCRdb holds only the in-frame ones, with some missing. The sample has around 88,000 clones, about 90% seen once. Germline CDR1 MDHEN, CDR2 SYDVKM. The CDR3 totals 15 residues. J was trimmed by 7 bases and V by 3 bases; bases with no gene match: 9. The chain has TRBV28 and TRBJ2-7, with 10 bases identical to TRBD1. This TCR derives from a female donor in good health, enrolled as a control in a pregnancy study. The specimen was peripheral blood, collected after pregnancy. The DNA for the CDR3 is TGTGCCAGCAGTTTGACAGGGGGCTTTCGGGGAGAGCAGTACTTC. Protein product: CASSLTGGFRGEQYF.